This T cell receptor beta chain was observed in a study of T cells after posttransplantation cyclophosphamide. Study observations and caveats: Skin or GI-infiltrating T cells shared few TRB sequences with blood. Donor CD8+ memory clones often dominated recipient blood repertoires at later times. After PTCy, TRB diversity resembled that of CNI/methotrexate controls.

The CDR3 length is 14 residues. CDR1 and CDR2 (germline): SGHTA, FQGNSA. Measured with immunoSEQ multiplex PCR; TCRdb has only the in-frame clones, and not every one. The repertoire has some 43,000 clones, none seen only once; the ten largest take roughly 2.4%. To note about this clone: The antigen remains unidentified.

The V call is TRBV7-2, the J call TRBJ2-5; TRBD2 might be the D (5 bases). The tail of the sequence fits TRBJ2-7 better, so the J call may be wrong. The clonotype was recovered from a man in his forties in good health, CMV-negative, and a related stem cell transplant donor. Sequencing input: PBMCs. This CDR3 reads CASSLSSGSYEQYF. The CDR3 DNA follows: TGTGCCAGCAGCTTATCCTCGGGATCCTACGAGCAGTACTTC.